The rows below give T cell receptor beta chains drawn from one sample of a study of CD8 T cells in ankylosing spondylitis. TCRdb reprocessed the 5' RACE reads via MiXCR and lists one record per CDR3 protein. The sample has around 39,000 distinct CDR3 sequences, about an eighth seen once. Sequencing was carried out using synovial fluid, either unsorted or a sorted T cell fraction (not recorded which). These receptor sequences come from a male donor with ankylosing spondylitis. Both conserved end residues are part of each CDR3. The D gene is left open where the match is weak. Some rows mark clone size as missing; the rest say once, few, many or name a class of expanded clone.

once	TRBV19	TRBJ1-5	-	TGTGCCAGTAGTATCAGGACAGTTAGCAATCAGCCCCAGCATTTT	CASSIRTVSNQPQHF
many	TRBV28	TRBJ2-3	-	TGTGCCAGCAGCCCTGGGAATACGCAGTATTTT	CASSPGNTQYF
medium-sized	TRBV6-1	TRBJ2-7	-	TGTGCCAGCAGGGCGAACTACGAGCAGTACTTC	CASRANYEQYF
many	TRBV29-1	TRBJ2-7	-	TGCAGCGTTGAAGTGGAGTGGGGGCGCGAGCAGTACTTC	CSVEVEWGREQYF
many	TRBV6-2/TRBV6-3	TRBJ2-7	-	TGTGCCAGCAGTTACGCTTCAGCCTCCTACGAGCAGTACTTC	CASSYASASYEQYF
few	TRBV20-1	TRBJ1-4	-	TGCAGTGCTAGGTCCCGGACCCTTCCAACTAATGAAAAACTGTTTTTT	CSARSRTLPTNEKLFF
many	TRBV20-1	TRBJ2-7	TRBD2	TGCAGTGCTAGAGATGAGACTAGCGATTACGAGCAGTACTTC	CSARDETSDYEQYF
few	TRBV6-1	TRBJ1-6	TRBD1	TGTGCCAGCAGTGAAGAGACAGGGACGAATTCACCCCTCCACTTT	CASSEETGTNSPLHF
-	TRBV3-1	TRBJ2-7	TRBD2	TGTACCTTCAGTCAGGTCGGGATTCGGGGCGGGAGATTCCGGTACGAGCAGTACTTC	CTFSQVGIRGGRFRYEQYF
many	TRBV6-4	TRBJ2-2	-	TGTGCCAGCAGTGACCGAGACAGTGGGGAGCTGTTTTTT	CASSDRDSGELFF
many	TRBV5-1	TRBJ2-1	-	TGCGCCAGCAGCTTGGTTGGTTTACAGAGCTCCTACAATGAGCAGTTCTTC	CASSLVGLQSSYNEQFF
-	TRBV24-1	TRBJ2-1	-	TGTGCCACCAGTGAGGGGGGAAACAATGAGCAGTTCTTC	CATSEGGNNEQFF
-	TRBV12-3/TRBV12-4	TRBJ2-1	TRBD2	TGTGCCAGCACGTCTTGGGGGGAGGGCCAGTACAATGAGCAGTTCTTC	CASTSWGEGQYNEQFF
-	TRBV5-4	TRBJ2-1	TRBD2	TGTGCCTCCAAGCTTCGGGGGAGACTAGCGGGGGTCAATGAGCAGTTCTTC	CASKLRGRLAGVNEQFF
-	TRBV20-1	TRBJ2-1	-	TGCAGTGCTATCCGGTTTGGGGGTTCCTACAATGAGCAGTTCTTC	CSAIRFGGSYNEQFF
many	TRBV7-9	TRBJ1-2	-	TGTGCCAGCAGCCCTATGCGACAGGAACCTACCTTC	CASSPMRQEPTF
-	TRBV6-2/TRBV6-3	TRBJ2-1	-	TGTGCCAGCAGTTACCGACAGCAGCATGAGCAGTTCTTC	CASSYRQQHEQFF
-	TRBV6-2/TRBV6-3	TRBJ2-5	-	TGTGCCAGCAGACCAGCCGGGACCTCTCAAGAGACCCAGTACTTC	CASRPAGTSQETQYF
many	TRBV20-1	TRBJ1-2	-	TGCAGTGCTAGAGGGGACGGGACCCATTCTTATGGCTACACCTTC	CSARGDGTHSYGYTF
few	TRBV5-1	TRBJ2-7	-	TGCGCCAGCAGCTTGGAGGCTAGTCCCTCCTACGAGCAGTACTTC	CASSLEASPSYEQYF
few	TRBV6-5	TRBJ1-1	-	TGTGCCAGCAGTTACCGACGGAGGAACACTGAAGCTTTCTTT	CASSYRRRNTEAFF
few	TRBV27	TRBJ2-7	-	TGTGCCAGCAGTTTTACCATCTATTCCTACGAGCAGTACTTC	CASSFTIYSYEQYF
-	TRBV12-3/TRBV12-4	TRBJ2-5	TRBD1	TGTGCCAGCAGTCTCCACGGGACAGGAGAGACCCAGTACTTC	CASSLHGTGETQYF
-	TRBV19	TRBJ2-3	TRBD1	TGTGCCAGTAGTACCATTACCCCGAAAGGGGGCGCCCCGGATACGCAGTATTTT	CASSTITPKGGAPDTQYF
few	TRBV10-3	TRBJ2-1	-	TGTGCCATCCGACTCGGGGCAGGGCCATTAATATACAATGAGCAGTTCTTC	CAIRLGAGPLIYNEQFF
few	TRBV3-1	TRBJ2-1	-	TGTGCCAGCAGCCAACTTAGGAAGCAGTTCTTC	CASSQLRKQFF
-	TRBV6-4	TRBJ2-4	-	TGTGCCAGCAGTGACTCCTCATGGGGCATTCAGTACTTC	CASSDSSWGIQYF
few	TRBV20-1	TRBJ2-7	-	TGCAGTGCTAGTTATACCCTCAGCTTTTCGAGGTTCTACGAGCAGTACTTC	CSASYTLSFSRFYEQYF
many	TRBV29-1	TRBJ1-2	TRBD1	TGCAGCGGTGTCCAGGGGGACTATGGCTACACCTTC	CSGVQGDYGYTF
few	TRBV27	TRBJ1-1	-	TGTGCCAGCAGTTGGGACCGTTTCACTGAAGCTTTCTTT	CASSWDRFTEAFF
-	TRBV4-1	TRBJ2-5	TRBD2	TGCGCCAGCAGCCAAGATTGGGCGGGAGGGGCCCAAGAGACCCAGTACTTC	CASSQDWAGGAQETQYF
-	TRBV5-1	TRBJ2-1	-	TGCGCCAGCAGCCTACCGGGCCCGACAAGCGAGCAGTTCTTC	CASSLPGPTSEQFF
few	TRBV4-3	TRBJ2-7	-	TGCGCCAGCAGCCAAGATGGGCAGATCTACGAGCAGTACTTC	CASSQDGQIYEQYF
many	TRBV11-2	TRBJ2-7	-	TGTGCCAGCAGCTTAGGGGCAGGGAGCTACGAGCAGTACTTC	CASSLGAGSYEQYF
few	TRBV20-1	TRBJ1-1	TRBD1	TGCAGTGCACAACCCTACAGGGGAATCTCTGAAGCTTTCTTT	CSAQPYRGISEAFF
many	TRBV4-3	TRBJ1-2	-	TGCGCCAGCAGCCCGCCCGGACGGATATCTAACTATGGCTACACCTTC	CASSPPGRISNYGYTF
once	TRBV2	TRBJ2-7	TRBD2	TGTGCCAGCGGGAGGGAGTGGTCCTACGAGCAGTACTTC	CASGREWSYEQYF
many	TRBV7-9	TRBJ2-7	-	TGTGCCAGCAGCTCGAGAGACTATACCTACGAGCAGTACTTC	CASSSRDYTYEQYF
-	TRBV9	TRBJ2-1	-	TGTGCCAGCAGCGCCCCCGTTAGCAATGAGCAGTTCTTC	CASSAPVSNEQFF
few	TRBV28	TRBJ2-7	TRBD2	TGTGCCAGCAGTTTACTAGCGGGAGGGCCCGAGCAGTACTTC	CASSLLAGGPEQYF
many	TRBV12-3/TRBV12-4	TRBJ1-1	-	TGTGCCAGCAGACAGCGGTTTAGGACTGAAGCTTTCTTT	CASRQRFRTEAFF
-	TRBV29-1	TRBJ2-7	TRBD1	TGCAGCGTTGAAGGGGGACAGGGGGTCTACGAGCAGTACTTC	CSVEGGQGVYEQYF
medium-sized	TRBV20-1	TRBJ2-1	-	TGCAGTGCCCCAGCGGGCGAGCCCTACAATGAGCAGTTCTTC	CSAPAGEPYNEQFF
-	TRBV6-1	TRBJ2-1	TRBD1	TGTGCCAGCAGCACCGGGACAGAGACCTACAATGAGCAGTTCTTC	CASSTGTETYNEQFF
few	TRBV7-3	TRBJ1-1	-	TGTGCCAGCCTCTTGGGGGCTCACACTGAAGCTTTCTTT	CASLLGAHTEAFF
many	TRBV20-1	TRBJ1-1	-	TGCAGTGCTAGGTGGGAAGGGTTGAACACTGAAGCTTTCTTT	CSARWEGLNTEAFF